These 2 T cell receptor beta chains were all obtained from the same sample, sequenced in a study of Graves' ophthalmopathy and Graves' hyperthyroidism (dated by TCRdb to 2017 to 2018). The listed sequencing device is Illumina HiSeq 2000. For repertoire sequencing, TCR beta CDR3 regions were amplified from RNA transcripts. The first round was an RT-PCR using HTBI primers with the Qiagen OneStep RT-PCR kit, and this first round was followed by a second-round multiplex PCR, then size selection and purification. The raw public reads went through TCRdb reprocessing: fastp at Q25, MiXCR clone calling, in-frame beta chains kept. Identical CDR3 protein sequences are pooled into one entry, listed with their most common genes and DNA. Within this sample are around 520,000 distinct CDR3 sequences, with approximately 35% of them counted one time only. The ten largest clones add up to about 4.2% of the sample.

The specimen was peripheral blood or thyroid tissue (not recorded which). These receptors came from an adult man with Graves' hyperthyroidism.

This clonotype appeared many times. V and J are TRBV7-9 and TRBJ2-7, with unresolved D. V was pared by 0 bases and J by 7 bases, with 10 bases between. CDR1 SEHNR and CDR2 FQNEAQ come from the germline V gene (reference sequence). The CDR3 sequence is 13 residues long. CDR3 amino acids: CASSLAFSEEQYF. CDR3 nucleotide sequence: TGTGCCAGCAGCTTAGCGTTTAGTGAGGAGCAGTACTTC.

The table lists this clonotype with a few counts. The chain has TRBV5-1 and TRBJ1-1; D unresolved. Trimming took off 2 bases at V and 0 bases at J, with 8 bases between the two ends. This CDR3 contains 14 residues. Germline V gene lookup returns CDR1 SGHRS and CDR2 YFSETQ. Here the CDR3 DNA reads TGCGCCAGCAGCTTAATAGGTCTGAACACTGAAGCTTTCTTT. It translates to CASSLIGLNTEAFF.